Each of the 24 T cell receptor beta chains below was sequenced from the same sample in a study of identical twins. One entry per CDR3 protein results from TCRdb running MiXCR on the 5' RACE reads. This sample has 200,000 to 300,000 distinct CDR3 sequences, with 12% found just once. This sample was shared with a second study, whose subject was yellow fever vaccine responses in identical twins.

Material for sequencing was memory (CD45RO+) T cells sorted from blood. The receptors were gathered from a woman younger than 35 in good health.

This clonotype was recorded many times. V gene TRBV5-5 combines with J gene TRBJ2-1; D is unresolved. The CDR3 runs 15 residues. V lost 3 bases and J lost 2, with 12 bases in between. CDR1 and CDR2 (germline): SGHKS, YYEKEE (reference sequence). The CDR3 sequence: CASSSKPLTYNEQFF. CDR3 in DNA: TGTGCCAGCAGCTCGAAACCGCTCACCTACAATGAGCAGTTCTTC.

This clonotype was seen a few times. The rearrangement links TRBV18 to TRBJ2-3; no clear D gene. V was pared by 3 bases and J by 2 bases, with 9 bases between. Germline assignment: CDR1 KGHSH and CDR2 LQKENI. CDR3 size: 14 residues. The CDR3 loop reads CASSPSGLTDTQYF. The CDR3 nucleotides are TGTGCCAGCTCACCTTCAGGTCTCACAGATACGCAGTATTTT.

This clonotype was detected many times. The V gene is TRBV24-1, the J gene TRBJ2-7, with a weak D call TRBD1 (5 bases). Germline CDR1 is KGHDR and CDR2 is SFDVKD. This CDR3 has 15 residues. Trimming cost V 3 bases and J 4 bases, with 15 bases left between them. The CDR3 here is CATSDRKGNLYEQYF. For the CDR3, the DNA is TGTGCCACCAGTGATCGCAAGGGGAACCTTTACGAGCAGTACTTC.

V gene TRBV20-1 combines with J gene TRBJ2-7, with 7 bases that match TRBD1. CDR1 and CDR2 (germline): DFQATT, SNEGSKA (reference sequence). The CDR3 is 14 residues long. The junction had 16 bases not matched to a gene; V was cut back by 7 bases and J by 7 bases. DNA of the CDR3: TGCAGTGTCCAGGGGGAACGGACCGGGCGTGAGCAGTACTTC. It specifies CSVQGERTGREQYF.

This clonotype showed up many times. The chain combines TRBV11-2 with TRBJ1-6; 8 positions match TRBD1. Unmatched junction bases numbered 13, after V lost 5 bases and J lost 4 bases. CDR1 and CDR2 from the germline V gene are SGHAT and FQNNGV. The CDR3 is made up of 18 amino acids. The CDR3 region is CASSPIVAGGSYNSPLHF. The CDR3 nucleotides read TGTGCCAGCAGCCCGATCGTGGCAGGGGGCAGTTATAATTCACCCCTCCACTTT. Supplemented by reference TRBV11-2 and TRBJ1-6, the full variable domain reads EAGVAQSPRYKIIEKRQSVAFWCNPISGHATLYWYQQILGQGPKLLIQFQNNGVVDDSQLPKDRFSAERLKGVDSTLKIQPAKLEDSAVYLCASSPIVAGGSYNSPLHFGNGTRLTVT.

This clonotype came up a few times. V usage is TRBV18 and J usage is TRBJ1-1; D possibly corresponds to TRBD1 (6 bases). CDR1 and CDR2 from the germline V gene are KGHSH and LQKENI. The CDR3 covers 14 residues. V lost 4 bases to trimming and J lost 0 bases, with 9 bases between them. The CDR3 DNA sequence: TGTGCCAGCTCACTGAGGGGGATGAACACTGAAGCTTTCTTT. The encoded protein is CASSLRGMNTEAFF.

Many counts were recorded for this clonotype. The V and J genes are TRBV6-1 and TRBJ2-2; 8 bases match TRBD1. V lost 11 bases to trimming and J lost 3 bases; unmatched junction nucleotides: 5. The CDR3 totals 13 residues. In germline, CDR1 is MNHNS, CDR2 SASEGT. CDR3 amino acids: CAGTQGDTGELFF. For the CDR3, the DNA is TGTGCCGGAACACAGGGGGACACCGGGGAGCTGTTTTTT.

This clonotype occurred a few times. The chain combines TRBV7-2 with TRBJ2-2; TRBD1 might be the D (6 bases). Germline CDR1 and CDR2: SGHTA and FQGNSA. The CDR3 spans 13 residues. V lost 5 bases, J lost 7 bases, and 11 bases lay in between. The CDR3, as DNA: TGTGCCAGCAGCAAACAGGGTTACGGGGAGCTGTTTTTT. It encodes CASSKQGYGELFF.

This clonotype has a handful of counts. The V and J genes are TRBV14 and TRBJ2-1, with D possibly being TRBD1 (5 bases). V lost 3 bases, J lost 4 bases, and 10 bases lay in between. The CDR3 is made up of 14 amino acids. CDR1 and CDR2 from the germline V gene are SGHDN and FVKESK. DNA of the CDR3: TGTGCCAGCAGCCACAGGGATTTTTACAATGAGCAGTTCTTC. Its translation: CASSHRDFYNEQFF.

In this sample, this clonotype turned up a few times. The chain couples TRBV20-1 to TRBJ2-5, with TRBD2 matching over 10 bases. This CDR3 region has 20 residues. Germline V gene lookup returns CDR1 DFQATT and CDR2 SNEGSKA (reference sequence). Trimming at V came to 3 bases and at J to 4 bases, leaving 23 bases not matched to a gene. CDR3 sequence (DNA): TGCAGTGCTAGGGATTCTAACAACGGTCTAGCGGGAGTAATGGGAGAGACCCAGTACTTC. Its protein product is CSARDSNNGLAGVMGETQYF.

There are a few counts of this clonotype. The chain uses TRBV5-6 and TRBJ2-2; no clear D. The germline V gene has CDR1 SGHDT and CDR2 YYEEEE. V lost 2 bases and J lost 4, with 15 bases in between. This CDR3 has 16 amino acids. CDR3 region: CASSLSPILGTGELFF. The CDR3 DNA reads TGTGCCAGCAGCTTAAGCCCCATTTTGGGCACCGGGGAGCTGTTTTTT.

This clonotype was seen many times. The chain has TRBV4-2 and TRBJ1-1, with D possibly TRBD1 on 5 matching bases. The CDR3 is 14 amino acids. Germline loops: CDR1 LGHNA, CDR2 YNFKEQ. Trimming took 2 bases from V and 1 from J, leaving 8 bases between them. CDR3 sequence reads: CASSQSDRNTEAFF. CDR3 nucleotide sequence: TGTGCCAGCAGCCAATCTGACAGGAACACTGAAGCTTTCTTT.

This sequence joins TRBV20-1 and TRBJ1-4, with 8 nucleotides matching TRBD1. J lost 6 bases, V lost 2 bases, and 8 bases had no gene match. Per germline, CDR1 DFQATT and CDR2 SNEGSKA (reference sequence). The CDR3 has 15 amino acids. DNA of the CDR3: TGCAGTGCTAGAAAGCTGCCAGGGGGCTATGAAAAACTGTTTTTT. Its protein product is CSARKLPGGYEKLFF.

At least ten counts were recorded for this clonotype. The gene calls are TRBV5-1 and TRBJ2-7; D call uncertain. CDR1 SGHRS and CDR2 YFSETQ come from the germline V gene. This CDR3 spans 15 amino acids. The V end was cut by 0 bases, the J end by 2 bases, with 12 bases between. As DNA, the CDR3 is TGCGCCAGCAGCTTGGGGCACCAGACCACCTACGAGCAGTACTTC. Its translation is CASSLGHQTTYEQYF.

V usage is TRBV9 and J usage is TRBJ2-5; 7 nucleotides line up with TRBD1. This CDR3 contains 15 residues. The germline V gene has CDR1 SGDLS and CDR2 YYNGEE. V dropped 0 bases and J dropped 4; count of bases not matched to a gene: 6. The CDR3, as DNA: TGTGCCAGCAGCGTAGGAGTGACAGGGACAGAGACCCAGTACTTC. This codes for CASSVGVTGTETQYF.

On this clonotype: A read error may account for a junction end that differs from germline. The chain combines TRBV28 with TRBJ2-7, with D possibly being TRBD2 (5 bases). The germline V gene has CDR1 MDHEN and CDR2 SYDVKM. The CDR3 consists of 14 residues. DNA of the CDR3: TGTTCCAGCAGATCCTCGGGGTTGCCCTACGAGCAGTACTTC. Translating it yields CSSRSSGLPYEQYF.

The sample holds a few counts of this clonotype. The chain has TRBV10-3 and TRBJ2-2; D may match TRBD1 or TRBD2 (5 bases each). The CDR3 covers 14 residues. The germline V gene encodes CDR1 ENHRY and CDR2 SYGVKD. V dropped 3 bases and J dropped 2 bases, with 7 bases sitting between them. This CDR3 is CAISDGANTGELFF. The CDR3 region has the DNA TGTGCCATCAGTGACGGGGCTAACACCGGGGAGCTGTTTTTT.

This chain connects TRBV29-1 to TRBJ2-1; TRBD1 aligns across 9 bases. Germline V gives CDR1 SQVTM, CDR2 ANQGSEA. The CDR3 covers 14 residues. V gave up 3 bases and J gave up 7 bases; unmatched junction bases: 7. CDR3 nucleotide sequence: TGCAGCGTTGACGGGACAGGGATTTTGAATGAGCAGTTCTTC. Translating it yields CSVDGTGILNEQFF.

This clonotype was observed a few times. This chain uses TRBV12-3 or TRBV12-4 with TRBJ2-7; 9 nucleotides align to TRBD1. The CDR3 has 14 amino acids. Trimming removed 6 bases from V and 3 bases from J; junction bases left unmatched: 6. The CDR3 sequence: CASRSGTGNYEQYF. CDR3 nucleotide sequence: TGTGCCAGCAGATCCGGGACAGGGAACTACGAGCAGTACTTC.

The chain joins TRBV5-1 to TRBJ2-7; D uncertain. Between the trimmed V and J ends, which lost 1 base and 6 bases, there was a span of 14 bases. Germline V gives CDR1 SGHRS, CDR2 YFSETQ. The CDR3 contains 14 residues. The CDR3 nucleotides read TGCGCCAGCAGCTTGACCCCCCCGACGAGCGAGCAGTACTTC. Its protein product is CASSLTPPTSEQYF.

Many counts were recorded for this clonotype. This rearrangement joins TRBV29-1 to TRBJ2-1; 9 nucleotides align to TRBD1. Per germline, CDR1 SQVTM and CDR2 ANQGSEA. V lost 6 bases to trimming and J lost 10 bases; unmatched junction nucleotides: 10. The CDR3 has 13 amino acids. Here the CDR3 reads CSVLGTGWGEQFF. The CDR3 region has the DNA TGCAGCGTGCTGGGGACAGGGTGGGGGGAGCAGTTCTTC.

This chain connects TRBV5-1 to TRBJ2-7, with a tentative D call TRBD1 (6 bases). V shed 4 bases and J shed 5 bases, with 16 bases lying between them. Germline CDR1 SGHRS, CDR2 YFSETQ. The CDR3 contains 14 residues. The CDR3 is CASSRAGTRDEQYF. The CDR3 DNA is TGCGCCAGCAGCAGGGCCGGGACACGCGACGAGCAGTACTTC.

This clonotype came up many times. The chain recombines TRBV7-3 with TRBJ1-3; tentatively, D is TRBD1 (5 bases). Per the germline V gene, CDR1 is SGHTA and CDR2 is FQGTGA. CDR3 length: 14 residues. V dropped 5 bases and J dropped 0 bases, with 8 bases sitting between them. CDR3 nucleotide sequence: TGTGCCAGCAGCCCCGACAGCTCTGGAAACACCATATATTTT. It specifies CASSPDSSGNTIYF.

Concerning this clonotype: This may arise from a read error, as a much more abundant clone is one base away. V usage is TRBV9 and J usage is TRBJ1-4; TRBD1 is a possible D gene (5 bases). V lost 2 bases to trimming and J lost 7 bases, with 21 bases between them. The CDR3 is 17 residues long. From germline, CDR1 is SGDLS and CDR2 YYNGEE. The CDR3 region is CASSVGTLVAGGEKLFF. Here the CDR3 DNA reads TGTGCCAGCAGCGTTGGGACCCTTGTGGCCGGAGGTGAAAAACTGTTTTTT.